The 9 T cell receptor beta chains listed next were all sequenced from one sample in a study of blood T cells in healthy people across ages. Together with a sample-barcoded 5' primer, a J-beta primer mix was included in a second PCR lasting roughly 7 to 11 cycles. TCRdb redid the calling of the 5' RACE reads with MiXCR, one entry per CDR3 protein. The sample has 450,000 to 600,000 distinct CDR3 sequences, 25% to 35% seen once. This same sample was also taken into another study, of T cells of mothers and their children.

Sequenced sample: blood. Receptor source: a boy aged 2 to 10 in good health.

The chain carries TRBV7-8 and TRBJ2-7; possibly TRBD2 for D (6 bases). The CDR3 extends over 14 amino acids. Trimming removed 2 bases from V and 2 bases from J, with 10 bases in between. Germline assignment: CDR1 SGHVS and CDR2 FQNEAQ. The CDR3: CASSLSRGPYEQYF. CDR3 DNA sequence: TGTGCCAGCAGCTTATCGCGGGGTCCCTACGAGCAGTACTTC.

This clonotype showed up many times. The J gene is TRBJ2-5, the V gene TRBV21-1; the table's D call TRBD1 went unverified against the DNA. TRBV21-1 corresponds to a pseudogene. The CDR3 has 14 residues. CDR3: CASSYRTGRETQYF. CDR3 in DNA: TGTGCCAGCAGCTACAGGACAGGGAGGGAGACCCAGTACTTC.

This clonotype showed up many times. The gene calls are TRBV12-3 or TRBV12-4 and TRBJ1-1; D is unresolved. With 6 bases removed from V and 0 bases from J, the gap between germline ends came to 11 bases. The CDR3 contains 14 residues. The CDR3 loop is CASSLGQVNTEAFF. The CDR3 coding sequence is TGTGCCAGCAGCCTCGGGCAGGTGAACACTGAAGCTTTCTTT.

This clonotype has only a few counts. The gene calls are TRBV27 and TRBJ2-1, with 8 bases aligning to TRBD2. CDR3 length: 14 residues. Per germline, CDR1 MNHEY and CDR2 SMNVEV (reference sequence). J gave up 5 bases and V 6 bases, and 6 bases lay outside the gene matches. The CDR3 nucleotides are TGTGCCAGCAGGTTCGGGGGGGAACACAATGAGCAGTTCTTC. Protein sequence: CASRFGGEHNEQFF.

V usage is TRBV6-6 and J usage is TRBJ2-3, with 7 bases that match TRBD2. J gave up 0 bases and V 7 bases, and 4 bases lay outside the gene matches. The CDR3 runs to 14 residues. Germline V gene lookup returns CDR1 MNHNY and CDR2 SVGAGI (reference sequence). The CDR3 DNA reads TGTGCCAGCAATCGCGGGGGAAGCACAGATACGCAGTATTTT. Translation: CASNRGGSTDTQYF.

This sequence joins TRBV28 and TRBJ2-7; TRBD1 matches at 10 bases. Germline loops: CDR1 MDHEN, CDR2 SYDVKM. J was trimmed by 0 bases and V by 7 bases; bases with no gene match: 3. CDR3 length: 14 residues. DNA of the CDR3: TGTGCCAGCATACGGACAGGGGGCTCCTACGAGCAGTACTTC. Its translation is CASIRTGGSYEQYF.

V is TRBV9 and J is TRBJ2-1; TRBD2 might be the D (6 bases). TRBJ2-7 matches the DNA end more closely, so the J call is doubtful. CDR1 is SGDLS, CDR2 YYNGEE, per germline. The CDR3 sequence is 15 residues long. The chain's CDR3 is CASSDGGSRSYEQYF. The CDR3 DNA follows: TGTGCCAGCAGCGACGGGGGTAGTAGGTCCTACGAGCAGTACTTC.

Comments on this clonotype: The junction does not match germline at one end; this may be a read error. The rearrangement links TRBV4-3 to TRBJ1-4; D perhaps matches TRBD1 (5 bases). CDR1 is LGHNA and CDR2 is YSLEER in the germline V gene. The CDR3 runs to 15 residues. CDR3 in amino acids: CASRQDLGLNEKLFF. The CDR3 region has the DNA TGCGCCAGCCGCCAAGATCTGGGGCTTAATGAAAAACTGTTTTTT.

This clonotype was counted a few times. This CDR3 reads CASSRSDLGGYGYTF. The DNA for the CDR3 is TGTGCCAGCAGCCGCTCGGACCTAGGGGGCTATGGCTACACCTTC. This chain uses TRBV4-2 with TRBJ1-2; tentative D call: TRBD1 (6 bases). The CDR3 covers 15 residues. Germline lookup yields CDR1 LGHNA and CDR2 YNFKEQ. The ends were cut back, 4 bases at V and 4 bases at J, with 16 bases in the middle.